The present T cell receptor beta chain was sequenced within a study of CD8 T cells in ankylosing spondylitis. Findings of the study overall: A motif in TCR beta, a set of under ten highly homologous variants, appeared characteristic of ankylosing spondylitis blood.

Using its own MiXCR run on the 5' RACE reads, TCRdb lists one record per CDR3 protein. The sample includes around 890,000 distinct CDR3 sequences, approximately 10% of them seen just once. V was clipped by 10 bases and J by 6 bases; unmatched bases: 10. The CDR3 has 15 residues. About this clonotype itself: Its antigen is as yet unknown.

The sequence was obtained from a male donor with ankylosing spondylitis. The J gene is TRBJ2-1, the V gene TRBV12-3 or TRBV12-4; the match to TRBD1 covers 12 bases. Specimen: blood, either unsorted or a sorted T cell fraction (not recorded which). In DNA form, the CDR3 reads TGTGCCACTGAGAGGGACAGGGGGCAGGTCAATGAGCAGTTCTTC. It is translated as CATERDRGQVNEQFF.